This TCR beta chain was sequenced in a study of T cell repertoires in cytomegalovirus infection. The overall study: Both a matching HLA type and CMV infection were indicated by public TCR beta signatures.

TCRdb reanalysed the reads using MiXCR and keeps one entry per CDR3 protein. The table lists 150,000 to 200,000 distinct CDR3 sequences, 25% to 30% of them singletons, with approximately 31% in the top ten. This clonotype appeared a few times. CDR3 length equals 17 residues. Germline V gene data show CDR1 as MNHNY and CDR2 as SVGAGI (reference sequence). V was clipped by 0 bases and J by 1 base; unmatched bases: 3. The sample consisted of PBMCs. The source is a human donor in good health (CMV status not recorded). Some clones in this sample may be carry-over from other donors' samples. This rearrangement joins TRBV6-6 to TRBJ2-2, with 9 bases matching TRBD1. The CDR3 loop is CASSYSPDRGNTGELFF. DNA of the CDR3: TGTGCCAGCAGTTACTCGCCGGACAGGGGGAACACCGGGGAGCTGTTTTTT.